The T cell receptor (beta chain) described here comes from a study of cytomegalovirus exposure and HLA in healthy donors. With 60 Vbeta and 13 Jbeta primers, the PCR was carried out. Profiled with immunoSEQ multiplex PCR; TCRdb holds only in-frame clones, not every one. Of about 190,000 clones in the sample, 60% to 85% are singletons; the top ten hold 1.5% to 2%. Comment on this clone: Its antigen is currently unknown.

The CDR3 loop spans 17 amino acids. The V gene's germline CDR1 is SGHVS and CDR2 FQNEAQ. Trimming shortened V by 1 base and J by 0 bases, and 15 bases separated the two germline ends. Study-wide results and limits: Further analysis, carried out later, found HLA-associated TCR beta chains more clonally expanded than equally common other chains. Three chains linked to CMV were shown in vitro to be specific for CMV antigens. A later examination showed that TCR association rates differed by HLA locus, with DRB1 most and HLA-C fewest.

The sample was PBMCs. This rearrangement joins TRBV7-8 to TRBJ1-2; D might be TRBD1 (6 bases). This clonotype was obtained from a woman between 18 and 30 years old in good health and CMV-seronegative. CDR3 protein: CASSLEFRDTTNYGYTF. The CDR3 DNA reads TGTGCCAGCAGCTTAGAGTTCCGGGACACTACTAACTATGGCTACACCTTC. The variable domain in full, with the rest retrieved from reference TRBV7-8 and TRBJ1-2, is GAGVSQSPRYKVAKRGQDVALRCDPISGHVSLFWYQQALGQGPEFLTYFQNEAQLDKSGLPSDRFFAERPEGSVSTLKIQRTQQEDSAVYLCASSLEFRDTTNYGYTFGSGTRLTVV.